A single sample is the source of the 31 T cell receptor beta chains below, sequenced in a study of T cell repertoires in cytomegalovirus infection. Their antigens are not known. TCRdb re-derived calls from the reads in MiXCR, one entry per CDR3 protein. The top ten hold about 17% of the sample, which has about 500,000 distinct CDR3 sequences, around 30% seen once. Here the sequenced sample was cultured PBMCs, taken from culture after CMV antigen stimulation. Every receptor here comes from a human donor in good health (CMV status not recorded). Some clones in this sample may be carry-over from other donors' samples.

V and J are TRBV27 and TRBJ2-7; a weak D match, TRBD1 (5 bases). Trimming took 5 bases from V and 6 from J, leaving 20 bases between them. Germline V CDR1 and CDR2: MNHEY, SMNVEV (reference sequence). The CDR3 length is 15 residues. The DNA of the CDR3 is TGTGCCAGCAGTCCAGAACTGGGGCGCTTCTCCGAGCAGTACTTC. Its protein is CASSPELGRFSEQYF.

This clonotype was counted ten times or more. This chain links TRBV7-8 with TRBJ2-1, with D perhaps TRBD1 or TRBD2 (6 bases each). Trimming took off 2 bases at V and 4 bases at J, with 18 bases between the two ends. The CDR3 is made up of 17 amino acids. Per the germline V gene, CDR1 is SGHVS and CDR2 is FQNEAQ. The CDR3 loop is CASSLRPEGEAYNEQFF. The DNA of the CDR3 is TGTGCCAGCAGCTTACGACCGGAGGGGGAGGCGTACAATGAGCAGTTCTTC.

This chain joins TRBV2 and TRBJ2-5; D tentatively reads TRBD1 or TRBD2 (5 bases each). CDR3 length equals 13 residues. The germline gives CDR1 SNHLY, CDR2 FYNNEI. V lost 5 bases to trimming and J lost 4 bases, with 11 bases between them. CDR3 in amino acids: CASSPPGTETQYF. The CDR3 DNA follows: TGTGCCAGCAGTCCCCCGGGGACAGAGACCCAGTACTTC.

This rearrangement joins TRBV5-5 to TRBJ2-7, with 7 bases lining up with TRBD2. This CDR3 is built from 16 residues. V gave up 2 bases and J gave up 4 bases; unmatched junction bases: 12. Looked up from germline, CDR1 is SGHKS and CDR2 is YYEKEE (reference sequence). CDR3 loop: CASSFTSAGASYEQYV. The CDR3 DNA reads TGTGCCAGCAGCTTTACTTCGGCGGGAGCTTCGTACGAGCAGTACGTC.

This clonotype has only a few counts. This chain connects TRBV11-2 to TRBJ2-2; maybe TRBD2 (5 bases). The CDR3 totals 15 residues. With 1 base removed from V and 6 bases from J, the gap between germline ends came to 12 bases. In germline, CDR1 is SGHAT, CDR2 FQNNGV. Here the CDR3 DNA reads TGTGCCAGCAGCTTAGCGGGATGGTCTCCCGGGGAGCTGTTTTTT. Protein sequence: CASSLAGWSPGELFF.

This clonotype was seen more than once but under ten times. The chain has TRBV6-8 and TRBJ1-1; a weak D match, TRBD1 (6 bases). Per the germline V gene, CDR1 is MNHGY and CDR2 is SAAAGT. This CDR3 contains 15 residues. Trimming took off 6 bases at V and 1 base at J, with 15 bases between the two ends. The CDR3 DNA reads TGTGCCAGCAGAGAGGGGGGCGTTCGGAACACTGAAGCTTTCTTT. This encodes CASREGGVRNTEAFF.

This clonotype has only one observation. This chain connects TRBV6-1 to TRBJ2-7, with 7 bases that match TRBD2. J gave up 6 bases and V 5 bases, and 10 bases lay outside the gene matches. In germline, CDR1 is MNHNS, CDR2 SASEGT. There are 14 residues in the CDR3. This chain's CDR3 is CASSSEFGGGEQYV. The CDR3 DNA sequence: TGTGCCAGCAGTTCTGAGTTTGGGGGGGGCGAGCAGTACGTC.

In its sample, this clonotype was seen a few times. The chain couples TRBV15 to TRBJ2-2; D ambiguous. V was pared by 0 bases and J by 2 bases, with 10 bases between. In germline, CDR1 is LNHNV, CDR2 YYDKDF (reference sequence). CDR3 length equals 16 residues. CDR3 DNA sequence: TGTGCCACCAGCAGAGAACGAGGATCAAACACCGGGGAGCTGTTTTTT. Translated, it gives CATSRERGSNTGELFF.

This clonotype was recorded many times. The CDR3 DNA reads TGTGCCAGCAGCCGGGGACAGGTGAACACTGAAGCTTTCTTT. This encodes CASSRGQVNTEAFF. The J gene is TRBJ1-1, the V gene TRBV12-3 or TRBV12-4; TRBD1 aligns across 8 bases. The CDR3 is 14 residues long. Germline trimming cut 6 bases from V and 0 bases from J; bases unmatched to any gene: 3.

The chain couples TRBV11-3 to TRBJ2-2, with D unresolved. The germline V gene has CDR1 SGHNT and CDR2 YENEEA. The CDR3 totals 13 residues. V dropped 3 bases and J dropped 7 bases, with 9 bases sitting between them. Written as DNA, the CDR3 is TGTGCCAGCAGCTTGGTGGAAAACGGGGAGCTGTTTTTT. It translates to CASSLVENGELFF.

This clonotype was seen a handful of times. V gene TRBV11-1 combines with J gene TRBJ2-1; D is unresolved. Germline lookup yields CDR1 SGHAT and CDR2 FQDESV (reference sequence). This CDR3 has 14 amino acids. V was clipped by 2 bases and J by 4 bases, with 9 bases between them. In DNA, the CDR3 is TGTGCCAGCAGCTTAAGGCCTAAATACAATGAGCAGTTCTTC. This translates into CASSLRPKYNEQFF.

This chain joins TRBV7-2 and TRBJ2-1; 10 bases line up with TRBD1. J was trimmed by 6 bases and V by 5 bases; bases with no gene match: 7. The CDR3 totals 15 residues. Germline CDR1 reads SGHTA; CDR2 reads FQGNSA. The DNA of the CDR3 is TGTGCCAGCAGCATCCCCAGGACAGGGGGCAATGAGCAGTTCTTC. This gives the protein CASSIPRTGGNEQFF.

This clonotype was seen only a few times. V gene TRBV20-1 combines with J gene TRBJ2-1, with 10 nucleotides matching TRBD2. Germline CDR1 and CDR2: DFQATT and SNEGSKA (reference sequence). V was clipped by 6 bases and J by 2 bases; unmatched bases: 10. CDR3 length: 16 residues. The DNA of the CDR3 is TGCAGTGCGCCTAACGAGCGGGAGGGCCCCTACAATGAGCAGTTCTTC. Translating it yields CSAPNEREGPYNEQFF.

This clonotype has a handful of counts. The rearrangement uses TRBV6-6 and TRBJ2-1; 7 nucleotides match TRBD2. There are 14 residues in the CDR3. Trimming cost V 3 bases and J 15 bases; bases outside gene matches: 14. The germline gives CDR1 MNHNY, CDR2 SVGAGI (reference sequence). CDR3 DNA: TGTGCCAGCAGTTATGAGGGGCGGGAGTGGAGCCGGTTCTTC. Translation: CASSYEGREWSRFF.

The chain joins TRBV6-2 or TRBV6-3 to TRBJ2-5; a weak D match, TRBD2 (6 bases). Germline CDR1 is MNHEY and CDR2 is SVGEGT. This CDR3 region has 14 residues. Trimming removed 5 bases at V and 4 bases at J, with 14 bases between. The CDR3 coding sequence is TGTGCCAGCAGTCCCGGGAGCCAGGTAGAGACCCAGTACTTC. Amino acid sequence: CASSPGSQVETQYF.

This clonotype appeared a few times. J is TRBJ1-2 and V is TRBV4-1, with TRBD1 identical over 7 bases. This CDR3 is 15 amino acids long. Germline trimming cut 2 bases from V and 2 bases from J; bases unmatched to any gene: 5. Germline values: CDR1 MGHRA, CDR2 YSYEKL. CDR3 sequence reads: CASSQQGERNYGYTF. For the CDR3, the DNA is TGCGCCAGCAGCCAACAGGGGGAAAGGAACTATGGCTACACCTTC.

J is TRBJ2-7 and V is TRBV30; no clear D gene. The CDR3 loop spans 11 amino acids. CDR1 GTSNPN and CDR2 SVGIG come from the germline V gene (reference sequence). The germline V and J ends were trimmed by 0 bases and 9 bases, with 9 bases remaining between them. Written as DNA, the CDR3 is TGTGCCTGGAGTGTACAAGAAAGGCAGTACTTC. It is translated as CAWSVQERQYF.

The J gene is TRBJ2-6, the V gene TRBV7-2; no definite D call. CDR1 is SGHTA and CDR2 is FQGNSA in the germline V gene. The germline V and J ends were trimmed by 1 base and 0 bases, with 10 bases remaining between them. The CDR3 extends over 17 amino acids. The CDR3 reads CASSLDLLSSGANVLTF. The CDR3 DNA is TGTGCCAGCAGCTTAGATCTGTTGAGCTCTGGGGCCAACGTCCTGACTTTC.

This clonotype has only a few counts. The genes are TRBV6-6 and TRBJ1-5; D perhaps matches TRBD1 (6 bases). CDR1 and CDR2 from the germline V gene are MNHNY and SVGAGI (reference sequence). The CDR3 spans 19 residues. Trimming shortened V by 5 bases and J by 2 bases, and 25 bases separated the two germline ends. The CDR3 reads CASSPAGTTHLGGNQPQHF. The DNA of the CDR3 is TGTGCCAGCAGTCCAGCCGGGACAACCCATCTAGGGGGCAATCAGCCCCAGCATTTT.

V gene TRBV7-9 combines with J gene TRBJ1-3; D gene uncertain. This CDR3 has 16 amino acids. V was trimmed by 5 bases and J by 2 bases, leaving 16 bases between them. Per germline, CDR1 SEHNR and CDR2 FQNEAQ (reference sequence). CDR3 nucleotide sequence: TGTGCCAGCAGCCCAAGAGGGAAGCCTACTGGAAACACCATATATTTT. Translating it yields CASSPRGKPTGNTIYF.

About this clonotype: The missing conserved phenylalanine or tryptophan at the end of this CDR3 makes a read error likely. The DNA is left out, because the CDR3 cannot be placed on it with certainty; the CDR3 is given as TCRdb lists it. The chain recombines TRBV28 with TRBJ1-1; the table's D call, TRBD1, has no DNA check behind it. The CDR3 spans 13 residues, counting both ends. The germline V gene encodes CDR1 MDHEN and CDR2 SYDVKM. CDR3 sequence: CASSLTVEDRMII.

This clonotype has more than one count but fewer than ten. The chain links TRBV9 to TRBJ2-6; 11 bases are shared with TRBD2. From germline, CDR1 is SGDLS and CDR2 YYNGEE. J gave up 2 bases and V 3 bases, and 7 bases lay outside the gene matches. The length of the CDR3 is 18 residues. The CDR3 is CASSAPTSGKAGANVLTF. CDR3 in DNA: TGTGCCAGCAGCGCCCCGACTAGCGGGAAGGCTGGGGCCAACGTCCTGACTTTC.

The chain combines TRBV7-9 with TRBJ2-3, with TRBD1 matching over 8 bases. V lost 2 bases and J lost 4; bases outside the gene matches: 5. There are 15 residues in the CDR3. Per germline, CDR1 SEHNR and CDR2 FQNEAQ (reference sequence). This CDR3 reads CASSLRAGQADTQYF. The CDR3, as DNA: TGTGCCAGCAGCTTACGGGCGGGACAGGCAGATACGCAGTATTTT.

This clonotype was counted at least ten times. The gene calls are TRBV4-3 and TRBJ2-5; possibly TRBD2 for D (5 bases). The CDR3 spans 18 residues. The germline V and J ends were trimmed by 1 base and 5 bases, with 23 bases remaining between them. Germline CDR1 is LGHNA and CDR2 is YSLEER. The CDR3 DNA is TGCGCCAGCAGCCAAGTGTTAGGCGGGCACTTTTCGGGGGAGACCCAGTACTTC. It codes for CASSQVLGGHFSGETQYF.

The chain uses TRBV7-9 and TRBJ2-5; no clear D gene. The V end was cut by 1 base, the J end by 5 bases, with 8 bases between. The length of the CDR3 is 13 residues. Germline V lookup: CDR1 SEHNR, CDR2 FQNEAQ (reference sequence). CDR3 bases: TGTGCCAGCAGCTTAGGGAGTTTGGAGACCCAGTACTTC. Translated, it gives CASSLGSLETQYF.

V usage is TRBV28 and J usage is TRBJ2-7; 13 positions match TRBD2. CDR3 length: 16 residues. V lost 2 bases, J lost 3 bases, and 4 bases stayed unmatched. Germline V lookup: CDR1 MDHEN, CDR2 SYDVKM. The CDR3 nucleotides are TGTGCCAGCAGTTTAAGATGGACTAGCGGGAGCTACGAGCAGTACTTC. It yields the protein CASSLRWTSGSYEQYF.

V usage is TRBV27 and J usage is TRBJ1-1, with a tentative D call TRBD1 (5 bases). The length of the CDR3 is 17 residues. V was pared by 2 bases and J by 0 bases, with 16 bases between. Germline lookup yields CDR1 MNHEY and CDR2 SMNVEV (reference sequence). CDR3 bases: TGTGCCAGCAGTTTAATTGGGGCCGGGAAAATGAACACTGAAGCTTTCTTT. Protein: CASSLIGAGKMNTEAFF.

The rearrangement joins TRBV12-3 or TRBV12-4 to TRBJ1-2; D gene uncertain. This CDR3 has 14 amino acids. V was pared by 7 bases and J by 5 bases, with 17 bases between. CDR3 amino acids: CASTEIGRDYGYTF. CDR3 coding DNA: TGTGCCAGCACTGAAATAGGAAGGGATTATGGCTACACCTTC.

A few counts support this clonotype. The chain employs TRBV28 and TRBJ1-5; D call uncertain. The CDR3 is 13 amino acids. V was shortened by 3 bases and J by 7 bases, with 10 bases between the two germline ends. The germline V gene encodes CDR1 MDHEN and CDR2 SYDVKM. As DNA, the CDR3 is TGTGCCAGCAGTTTCAGGCCTGGGCAGCCCCAGCATTTT. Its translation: CASSFRPGQPQHF.

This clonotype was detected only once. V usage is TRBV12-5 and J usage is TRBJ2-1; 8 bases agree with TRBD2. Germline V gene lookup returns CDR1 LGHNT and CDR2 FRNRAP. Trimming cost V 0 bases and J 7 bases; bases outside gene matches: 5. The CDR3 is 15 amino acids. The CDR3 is CASGLVLGGGNEQFF. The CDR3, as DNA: TGTGCTAGTGGTTTGGTACTGGGCGGGGGGAATGAGCAGTTCTTC. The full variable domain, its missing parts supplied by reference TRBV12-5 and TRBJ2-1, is DARVTQTPRHKVTEMGQEVTMRCQPILGHNTVFWYRQTMMQGLELLAYFRNRAPLDDSGMPKDRFSAEMPDATLATLKIQPSEPRDSAVYFCASGLVLGGGNEQFFGPGTRLTVL.

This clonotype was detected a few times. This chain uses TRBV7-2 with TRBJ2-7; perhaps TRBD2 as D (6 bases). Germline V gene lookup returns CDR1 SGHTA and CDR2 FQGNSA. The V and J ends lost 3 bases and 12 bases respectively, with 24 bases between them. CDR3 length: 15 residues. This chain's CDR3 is CASSFGREAGNYRYF. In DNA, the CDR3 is TGTGCCAGCAGCTTCGGAAGGGAGGCGGGAAACTACAGGTACTTC.